A single T cell receptor beta chain is shown here with its context. Its antigen is unidentified. Treatment meaning: oral pan-JAK inhibitor, 5-10 mg twice daily. Extracted RNA was reverse transcribed, and the resulting cDNA served as sequencing template. The protocol was immunoSEQ multiplex PCR, while the TCRdb copy is restricted to in-frame clones and leaves out a portion. The table includes 150,000 to 200,000 clones, about three fifths detected once. The sample comes from a study of CD8+ T cells in alopecia areata. Study-wide results and limits: Scalp and blood retained many expanded lesional clones during tofacitinib. Under tofacitinib, fewer expanded CD8+ clones appeared among the top 100 scalp clones. Clarity of TCR sharing across patients fell short of that in mice, possibly HLA-related. An increase in clonality over normal scalp was evident in lesional scalp, especially alopecia totalis/universalis.

This CDR3 region has 13 residues. Germline V gene sequence: CDR1 LNHDA, CDR2 SQIVND (reference sequence). The germline V and J ends were trimmed by 6 bases and 8 bases, with 16 bases remaining between them. The J gene is TRBJ1-2, the V gene TRBV19; D gene uncertain. The sequencing used CD4+ T cells sorted from blood, collected at week 4, from a patient treated with tofacitinib. This sequence originates from a human donor with alopecia areata. In DNA form, the CDR3 reads TGTGCCAGTAGGGACGGGTCCTTGGGAGGCTACACCTTC. Translated: CASRDGSLGGYTF.